A selection of T cell receptor beta chains follows, all from one sample in a study of T cells after yellow fever vaccination. TCRdb independently ran MiXCR on the 5' RACE reads; one entry per CDR3 protein. This table holds about 320,000 distinct CDR3 sequences, 3.5% to 5% found once. Sequences were derived from PBMCs, sampled 15 days after the yellow fever booster vaccination. Source of these receptors: a young man who received the YFV17D yellow fever vaccine. CDR3s include the opening cysteine and the closing phenylalanine or tryptophan. A D gene is named only where the DNA matches it firmly. Clone size is given for some rows only: seen once, a few or many times, or a class if the clone is expanded.

j_gene: TRBJ1-1; v_gene: TRBV7-6; len: 17; abundance: many; d_gene: .; CDR3aa: CASSLAHPGRVNTEAFF; CDR3nt: TGTGCCAGCAGCTTAGCGCACCCGGGGAGGGTGAACACTGAAGCTTTCTTT
j_gene: TRBJ2-5; v_gene: TRBV5-1; len: 18; abundance: many; d_gene: TRBD2; CDR3aa: CASSLGTSGGVYQETQYF; CDR3nt: TGCGCCAGCAGCTTGGGGACTAGCGGGGGGGTTTACCAAGAGACCCAGTACTTC
j_gene: TRBJ2-7; v_gene: TRBV5-1; len: 16; abundance: .; d_gene: .; CDR3aa: CASSLHSPTEGYEQYF; CDR3nt: TGCGCCAGCAGCTTGCACAGTCCTACCGAGGGCTACGAGCAGTACTTC
j_gene: TRBJ1-5; v_gene: TRBV7-9; len: 14; abundance: few; d_gene: TRBD1; CDR3aa: CASSASGGNQPQHF; CDR3nt: TGTGCCAGCAGCGCCTCAGGGGGGAATCAGCCCCAGCATTTT
j_gene: TRBJ1-1; v_gene: TRBV18; len: 14; abundance: many; d_gene: .; CDR3aa: CASSSSLEGTEAFF; CDR3nt: TGTGCCAGCTCTTCATCACTGGAGGGAACTGAAGCTTTCTTT
j_gene: TRBJ1-1; v_gene: TRBV5-1; len: 17; abundance: few; d_gene: .; CDR3aa: CASSPQGSTVFNTEAFF; CDR3nt: TGCGCCAGCAGCCCCCAAGGTTCGACTGTTTTTAACACTGAAGCTTTCTTT
j_gene: TRBJ2-1; v_gene: TRBV7-2; len: 13; abundance: many; d_gene: .; CDR3aa: CASSLVRSNEQFF; CDR3nt: TGTGCCAGCAGCTTAGTACGCTCCAATGAGCAGTTCTTC
j_gene: TRBJ1-1; v_gene: TRBV4-3; len: 13; abundance: many; d_gene: .; CDR3aa: CASSRRVYTEAFF; CDR3nt: TGCGCCAGCAGCCGCAGGGTTTATACTGAAGCTTTCTTT
j_gene: TRBJ2-1; v_gene: TRBV27; len: 13; abundance: .; d_gene: .; CDR3aa: CASGAGVHNEQFF; CDR3nt: TGTGCCAGCGGGGCAGGGGTCCACAATGAGCAGTTCTTC
j_gene: TRBJ2-6; v_gene: TRBV28; len: 15; abundance: .; d_gene: .; CDR3aa: CASSPAASGANVLTF; CDR3nt: TGTGCCAGCAGTCCAGCGGCGTCTGGGGCCAACGTCCTGACTTTC
j_gene: TRBJ1-2; v_gene: TRBV5-4; len: 14; abundance: .; d_gene: .; CDR3aa: CASSLEGWGYGYTF; CDR3nt: TGTGCCAGCAGCTTGGAGGGTTGGGGCTATGGCTACACCTTC
j_gene: TRBJ2-1; v_gene: TRBV3-1; len: 12; abundance: .; d_gene: .; CDR3aa: CASSLTGGEQFF; CDR3nt: TGTGCCAGCAGTTTAACTGGAGGTGAGCAGTTCTTC
j_gene: TRBJ2-2; v_gene: TRBV4-2; len: 16; abundance: many; d_gene: .; CDR3aa: CASSQPGTPGAGELFF; CDR3nt: TGTGCCAGCAGCCAACCGGGCACGCCCGGGGCCGGGGAGCTGTTTTTT
j_gene: TRBJ2-1; v_gene: TRBV7-7; len: 17; abundance: many; d_gene: .; CDR3aa: CASSLEAGRSSYNEQFF; CDR3nt: TGTGCCAGCAGCTTAGAGGCGGGGAGGAGCTCCTACAATGAGCAGTTCTTC
j_gene: TRBJ2-3; v_gene: TRBV20-1; len: 15; abundance: few; d_gene: .; CDR3aa: CSARDNAGVGDTQYF; CDR3nt: TGCAGTGCTAGAGATAACGCGGGCGTGGGAGATACGCAGTATTTT
j_gene: TRBJ1-2; v_gene: TRBV12-3/TRBV12-4; len: 12; abundance: many; d_gene: .; CDR3aa: CASSLGSYGYTF; CDR3nt: TGTGCCAGCAGTTTGGGGTCCTATGGCTACACCTTC
j_gene: TRBJ2-7; v_gene: TRBV7-8; len: 13; abundance: many; d_gene: .; CDR3aa: CASSSEGTFEQYF; CDR3nt: TGTGCCAGCAGCTCGGAGGGGACATTTGAGCAGTACTTC
j_gene: TRBJ2-1; v_gene: TRBV20-1; len: 16; abundance: many; d_gene: TRBD1; CDR3aa: CSARDSRTGPYNEQFF; CDR3nt: TGCAGTGCTAGAGATTCCCGGACAGGTCCCTACAATGAGCAGTTCTTC
j_gene: TRBJ2-1; v_gene: TRBV5-1; len: 19; abundance: .; d_gene: TRBD2; CDR3aa: CASSLWAAGGRTTSNEQFF; CDR3nt: TGCGCCAGCAGCCTATGGGCAGCGGGGGGCCGTACCACCTCCAATGAGCAGTTCTTC
j_gene: TRBJ2-1; v_gene: TRBV6-4; len: 15; abundance: few; d_gene: .; CDR3aa: CASSAAASSYNEQFF; CDR3nt: TGTGCCAGCAGTGCCGCGGCCTCCTCCTACAATGAGCAGTTCTTC
j_gene: TRBJ2-7; v_gene: TRBV7-2; len: 16; abundance: .; d_gene: .; CDR3aa: CASSSSWAGLGFEQYF; CDR3nt: TGTGCCAGCAGCTCGAGTTGGGCCGGGTTGGGATTTGAGCAGTACTTC
j_gene: TRBJ2-2; v_gene: TRBV5-5; len: 12; abundance: few; d_gene: .; CDR3aa: CASSSSLGWLFF; CDR3nt: TGTGCCAGCAGCTCCTCGTTGGGATGGCTGTTTTTT
j_gene: TRBJ1-5; v_gene: TRBV27; len: 13; abundance: many; d_gene: .; CDR3aa: CASSLSILQPQHF; CDR3nt: TGTGCCAGCAGTTTATCGATCCTTCAGCCCCAGCATTTT
j_gene: TRBJ1-6; v_gene: TRBV6-5; len: 15; abundance: few; d_gene: .; CDR3aa: CASIRTNRGDSPLHF; CDR3nt: TGTGCCAGCATTCGAACCAATCGGGGGGACTCACCCCTCCACTTT
j_gene: TRBJ2-7; v_gene: TRBV5-1; len: 15; abundance: many; d_gene: .; CDR3aa: CASSPAMGGPYEQYF; CDR3nt: TGCGCCAGCAGCCCCGCTATGGGGGGGCCCTACGAGCAGTACTTC
j_gene: TRBJ2-7; v_gene: TRBV15; len: 16; abundance: many; d_gene: TRBD1; CDR3aa: CATSGGQGASFNEQYF; CDR3nt: TGTGCCACCAGCGGGGGACAGGGGGCTTCATTCAACGAGCAGTACTTC
j_gene: TRBJ2-5; v_gene: TRBV7-2; len: 15; abundance: many; d_gene: .; CDR3aa: CASSPTGGLSETQYF; CDR3nt: TGTGCCAGCAGCCCGACAGGAGGGTTGTCAGAGACCCAGTACTTC
j_gene: TRBJ2-7; v_gene: TRBV5-1; len: 15; abundance: .; d_gene: .; CDR3aa: CASSWAGVGTYEQYF; CDR3nt: TGCGCCAGCAGCTGGGCAGGGGTGGGGACCTACGAGCAGTACTTC